Shown below are 32 T cell receptor beta chains from a single sample sequenced in a study of blood T cell repertoires in COVID-19 (dated by TCRdb to the early 2020s). Receptor amplification or capture employed the immunoSEQ multiplex PCR assay. Entries here come from immuneACCESS through TCRdb and include only in-frame sequences with V and J called. Some clones fail to appear in such tables; in the studies checked, an unresolved V gene covers under half of the shortfall, and the cause of the remainder is unknown. The sample yields about 300,000 clones; under 90% were counted once. The ten largest make up less than 4.5% of the sample. Sequencing was performed on PBMCs or T cells enriched from blood (not recorded which). The source of these receptors is a young man who had recovered from COVID-19.

CDR3 region: CASLMGTPGVYGYTF. CDR3 DNA: TGTGCCAGCCTCATGGGGACACCAGGGGTCTATGGCTACACCTTC. The chain is built from TRBV2 and TRBJ1-2, with a possible D match to TRBD1 (6 bases). Germline CDR1 and CDR2: SNHLY and FYNNEI. The CDR3 is 15 residues long. V was trimmed by 8 bases and J by 4 bases, leaving 20 bases between them. Together with reference TRBV2 and TRBJ1-2, the CDR3 gives the full variable domain: EPEVTQTPSHQVTQMGQEVILRCVPISNHLYFYWYRQILGQKVEFLVSFYNNEISEKSEIFDDQFSVERPDGSNFTLKIRSTKLEDSAMYFCASLMGTPGVYGYTFGSGTRLTVV.

This clone has a handful of counts. This chain links TRBV2 with TRBJ2-3; weak D call: TRBD1 (6 bases). Germline CDR1 and CDR2: SNHLY and FYNNEI. V shed 3 bases and J shed 2 bases, with 12 bases lying between them. The CDR3 is made up of 15 amino acids. The CDR3 reads CASSDAGASTDTQYF. The CDR3 coding sequence is TGTGCCAGCAGTGATGCAGGGGCCTCCACAGATACGCAGTATTTT. Full variable domain (rest looked up from reference TRBV2 and TRBJ2-3): EPEVTQTPSHQVTQMGQEVILRCVPISNHLYFYWYRQILGQKVEFLVSFYNNEISEKSEIFDDQFSVERPDGSNFTLKIRSTKLEDSAMYFCASSDAGASTDTQYFGPGTRLTVL.

The chain is built from TRBV4-2 and TRBJ2-1; D is unclear. The CDR3 length is 17 residues. V was clipped by 0 bases and J by 4 bases, with 16 bases between them. The germline CDR1 and CDR2 sequences are LGHNA and YNFKEQ. The CDR3 loop is CASSQDMGTVRYNEQFF. The CDR3 nucleotides read TGTGCCAGCAGCCAAGATATGGGTACAGTTCGGTACAATGAGCAGTTCTTC.

This clone was recorded only once. The V gene is TRBV12-3 or TRBV12-4, the J gene TRBJ2-1; 7 nucleotides agree with TRBD1. The CDR3 has 12 amino acids. Germline trimming cut 7 bases from V and 5 bases from J; bases unmatched to any gene: 2. DNA for the CDR3: TGTGCCAGCACCGACAGGGACAATGAGCAGTTCTTC. Translated: CASTDRDNEQFF.

The rearrangement uses TRBV3-1 (or the pseudogene TRBV3-2) and TRBJ1-1; D gene ambiguous. Trimming took 4 bases from V and 3 from J, leaving 18 bases between them. Germline values: CDR1 LGHDT, CDR2 YNNKEL (reference sequence). This CDR3 is built from 16 residues. The CDR3 DNA reads as TGTGCCAGCAGCCGCAGGTATTCTGGGTCTGACACTGAAGCTTTCTTT. Its translation: CASSRRYSGSDTEAFF.

The chain combines TRBV3-1 (or the pseudogene TRBV3-2) with TRBJ1-2; D may be TRBD1 (5 bases). Trimming stripped 6 bases from V and 0 bases from J, with 11 bases between. Germline loops: CDR1 LGHDT, CDR2 YNNKEL (reference sequence). The CDR3 contains 14 residues. CDR3: CASRHRWANYGYTF. CDR3 nucleotides: TGTGCCAGCAGGCACAGGTGGGCTAACTATGGCTACACCTTC.

This rearrangement joins TRBV24-1 to TRBJ1-2; 7 nucleotides agree with TRBD1. CDR3 length: 13 residues. Germline lookup yields CDR1 KGHDR and CDR2 SFDVKD. J lost 7 bases, V lost 2 bases, and 3 bases had no gene match. In DNA form, the CDR3 reads TGTGCCACCAGTGATTGGACAGGACTTGGCTACACCTTC. Translation: CATSDWTGLGYTF.

The gene calls are TRBV7-9 and TRBJ2-5; tentative D call: TRBD1 (6 bases). Trimming left V 8 bases short and J 5 bases short, with 15 bases between. Germline V CDR1 and CDR2: SEHNR, FQNEAQ (reference sequence). This CDR3 is built from 13 residues. CDR3 DNA sequence: TGTGCCAGCGCCCGTATGCAGGGGGAGACCCAGTACTTC. It codes for CASARMQGETQYF.

This chain uses TRBV4-1 with TRBJ1-2; 8 bases are a match to TRBD1. The CDR3 consists of 14 residues. Germline V lookup: CDR1 MGHRA, CDR2 YSYEKL. Losses at the gene ends were 1 base for V and 4 bases for J; bases not matched to a gene: 2. The CDR3 sequence is CASSQAGQAYGYTF. Written as DNA, the CDR3 is TGCGCCAGCAGCCAAGCGGGACAGGCCTATGGCTACACCTTC.

The chain has TRBV18 and TRBJ2-7; D might be TRBD1 (6 bases). Germline CDR1 is KGHSH and CDR2 is LQKENI. The germline V and J ends were trimmed by 2 bases and 1 base, with 12 bases remaining between them. This CDR3 comprises 15 residues. The CDR3 DNA reads TGTGCCAGCTCACCAAGCTCAGGGGTGTCCTACGAGCAGTACTTC. This translates into CASSPSSGVSYEQYF.

The V call is TRBV19, the J call TRBJ2-1; TRBD1 matches 8 bases. The germline V gene encodes CDR1 LNHDA and CDR2 SQIVND (reference sequence). The V and J ends lost 7 bases and 8 bases, in that order; junction bases with no gene match: 16. There are 16 residues in the CDR3. The CDR3 region has the DNA TGTGCCAGTACCATACAGCCCGCAGGGGGCTTCGATGAGCAGTTCTTC. Protein: CASTIQPAGGFDEQFF.

V usage is TRBV24-1 and J usage is TRBJ2-1; no reliable D call. Germline lookup yields CDR1 KGHDR and CDR2 SFDVKD. The V gene lost 5 bases and the J gene lost 0 bases, with 7 bases spanning the gap. The length of the CDR3 is 14 residues. The CDR3 reads CATSASGSYNEQFF. CDR3 sequence (DNA): TGTGCCACCAGTGCCTCGGGCTCCTACAATGAGCAGTTCTTC.

The V gene is TRBV28, the J gene TRBJ1-6; D gene uncertain. This CDR3 has 16 amino acids. Trimming stripped 1 base from V and 0 bases from J, with 7 bases between. Germline CDR1 is MDHEN and CDR2 is SYDVKM. The CDR3 DNA reads TGTGCCAGCAGTTTATTTAAGAGCTCCTATAATTCACCCCTCCACTTT. It is translated as CASSLFKSSYNSPLHF.

The V call is TRBV7-2, the J call TRBJ1-6; D is perhaps TRBD1 (5 bases). The CDR3 is 14 amino acids. Trimming left V 2 bases short and J 8 bases short, with 10 bases between. Germline V gene data show CDR1 as SGHTA and CDR2 as FQGNSA. CDR3 nucleotides: TGTGCCAGCAGCTTATTTCAGGGATATTCACCCCTCCACTTT. Its translation: CASSLFQGYSPLHF.

This sequence joins TRBV3-1 (or the pseudogene TRBV3-2) and TRBJ2-3; maybe TRBD1 (6 bases). Per germline, CDR1 LGHDT and CDR2 YNNKEL (reference sequence). This CDR3 has 14 amino acids. The V gene lost 1 base and the J gene lost 7 bases, with 12 bases spanning the gap. CDR3 loop: CASSQGGPTNTQYF. CDR3 sequence (DNA): TGTGCCAGCAGCCAAGGGGGGCCGACGAATACGCAGTATTTT.

This clone was found once. The J gene is TRBJ2-3, the V gene TRBV11-3, with 8 bases that match TRBD2. Germline V gene lookup returns CDR1 SGHNT and CDR2 YENEEA. V trimming: 2 bases; J trimming: 6 bases; junction bases outside the gene matches: 16. This CDR3 has 18 residues. The CDR3 bases are TGTGCCAGCAGCTTATACGCCTTCCAGCGGGAGTGGGTCGATACGCAGTATTTT. It yields the protein CASSLYAFQREWVDTQYF.

The table lists this clone with a count of one. The rearrangement links TRBV27 to TRBJ2-7; 7 nucleotides match TRBD1. The CDR3 is 13 amino acids. V gave up 4 bases and J gave up 5 bases; unmatched junction bases: 5. The germline gives CDR1 MNHEY, CDR2 SMNVEV (reference sequence). DNA for the CDR3: TGTGCCAGCAGTTCGACAGGGCCCCACGAGCAGTACTTC. Protein product: CASSSTGPHEQYF.

The V call is TRBV12-3 or TRBV12-4, the J call TRBJ1-1; D is uncertain. With 6 bases removed from V and 2 bases from J, the gap between germline ends came to 10 bases. The CDR3 is made up of 13 amino acids. CDR3 in DNA: TGTGCCAGCAGCCGGGGTTTTAACACTGAAGCTTTCTTT. Encoded protein: CASSRGFNTEAFF.

About this clone itself: The junction and the germline gene differ at one end; a read error may be behind it. The rearrangement links TRBV20-1 to TRBJ2-7, with 14 bases lining up with TRBD2. CDR3 length: 11 residues. The germline CDR1 and CDR2 sequences are DFQATT and SNEGSKA (reference sequence). The CDR3, as DNA: TGCAGTGCTCCGGGACTAGCGGGAGAGGACTTC. Its translation: CSAPGLAGEDF.

The chain links TRBV19 to TRBJ1-5; TRBD1 agrees at 9 bases. Germline V CDR1 and CDR2: LNHDA, SQIVND (reference sequence). The ends lost 9 bases at V and 3 bases at J; junction bases unmatched: 6. There are 14 residues in the CDR3. CDR3 amino acids: CASGDRGTNQPQHF. The DNA of the CDR3 is TGTGCCAGCGGCGACAGGGGGACCAATCAGCCCCAGCATTTT.

This sequence joins TRBV28 and TRBJ1-6; D is possibly TRBD1 (5 bases). V dropped 6 bases and J dropped 5 bases, with 14 bases sitting between them. The CDR3 consists of 15 residues. Germline V gives CDR1 MDHEN, CDR2 SYDVKM. The CDR3 reads CASSRGGPDNSPLHF. The CDR3 coding sequence is TGTGCCAGCAGCCGGGGGGGACCCGATAATTCACCCCTCCACTTT.

The genes are TRBV11-2 and TRBJ1-6, with 11 bases that match TRBD1. After removal of 2 bases from V and 5 bases from J, the junction contained 2 bases not matched to a gene. CDR1 and CDR2 from the germline V gene are SGHAT and FQNNGV. This CDR3 has 16 amino acids. The chain's CDR3 is CASSLRTGGNNSPLHF. The CDR3 DNA is TGTGCCAGCAGCTTACGGACAGGGGGCAATAATTCACCCCTCCACTTT.

The chain has TRBV6-1 and TRBJ2-7; weak D call: TRBD1 (6 bases). Deletions cut 2 bases from V and 7 bases from J, with 6 bases between. CDR1 is MNHNS and CDR2 is SASEGT in the germline V gene. The CDR3 is 11 amino acids. The CDR3 region has the DNA TGTGCCAGCAGTGAAAGGGGGGAGCAGTACTTC. This gives the protein CASSERGEQYF.

J is TRBJ1-1 and V is TRBV11-3, with TRBD1 as a possible D gene (5 bases). This CDR3 contains 12 residues. Germline V gene data show CDR1 as SGHNT and CDR2 as YENEEA. V lost 7 bases and J lost 7, with 13 bases in between. CDR3 residues: CASTQEGREAFF. The CDR3 DNA is TGTGCCAGCACCCAGGAGGGGCGTGAAGCTTTCTTT.

A few counts support this clone. V and J are TRBV7-2 and TRBJ1-1; 12 nucleotides line up with TRBD1. The CDR3 is 16 residues long. Germline assignment: CDR1 SGHTA and CDR2 FQGNSA. Trimming at V came to 6 bases and at J to 4 bases, leaving 9 bases not matched to a gene. The CDR3 region is CASSTGTGGFATEAFF. In DNA, the CDR3 is TGTGCCAGCAGTACCGGGACAGGGGGCTTCGCCACTGAAGCTTTCTTT.

The V gene is TRBV4-2, the J gene TRBJ2-7, with TRBD2 matching 10 bases. From germline, CDR1 is LGHNA and CDR2 YNFKEQ. CDR3 length equals 16 residues. V lost 0 bases to trimming and J lost 6 bases; unmatched junction nucleotides: 8. The CDR3 sequence: CASSQDHLAGVSEQYF. In DNA, the CDR3 is TGTGCCAGCAGCCAAGATCACCTAGCGGGAGTGAGCGAGCAGTACTTC.

The V and J genes are TRBV11-3 and TRBJ2-7; D not resolved. The CDR3 extends over 11 amino acids. Germline V gene lookup returns CDR1 SGHNT and CDR2 YENEEA. V lost 4 bases, J lost 6 bases, and 7 bases lay in between. This chain's CDR3 is CASSSGPEQYF. CDR3 in DNA: TGTGCCAGCAGCTCGGGTCCCGAGCAGTACTTC.

In this sample, this clone turned up a few times. The genes are TRBV14 and TRBJ2-7, with TRBD2 matching 7 bases. The CDR3 totals 15 residues. The germline gives CDR1 SGHDN, CDR2 FVKESK. Trimming cost V 1 base and J 3 bases; bases outside gene matches: 6. In DNA, the CDR3 is TGTGCCAGCAGCCAAGGACTAGCTACGTACTACGAGCAGTACTTC. Translating it yields CASSQGLATYYEQYF.

This clone was picked up a small number of times. The V gene is TRBV28, the J gene TRBJ1-5; 7 bases match TRBD1. With V trimmed by 3 bases and J by 3 bases, 5 bases remained unmatched. This CDR3 comprises 15 residues. Germline CDR1 MDHEN, CDR2 SYDVKM. CDR3 in DNA: TGTGCCAGCAGTTTCAGACAGGGCTACAATCAGCCCCAGCATTTT. This translates into CASSFRQGYNQPQHF.

The chain links TRBV11-2 to TRBJ2-1, with D maybe TRBD1 (5 bases). V dropped 0 bases and J dropped 9 bases, with 12 bases sitting between them. Germline V gene lookup returns CDR1 SGHAT and CDR2 FQNNGV. This CDR3 spans 14 amino acids. CDR3 sequence: CASSLDGAAGEQFF. As DNA, the CDR3 is TGTGCCAGCAGCTTAGATGGGGCTGCCGGTGAGCAGTTCTTC.

The rearrangement joins TRBV23-1 to TRBJ1-6; possible D gene TRBD1, 6 bases. TRBV23-1 is marked as an open reading frame, function uncertain. Trimming removed 9 bases at V and 10 bases at J, with 13 bases between. The CDR3 has 12 residues. CDR3 amino acids: CARKTGRSPLHF. The CDR3 coding sequence is TGCGCCAGGAAGACAGGCCGCTCACCCCTCCACTTT.

CDR3 in amino acids: CASSWMMDRAWSPLHF. DNA of the CDR3: TGTGCCAGCAGCTGGATGATGGACAGGGCTTGGTCACCCCTCCACTTT. V usage is TRBV5-6 and J usage is TRBJ1-6; the match to TRBD1 covers 8 bases. CDR1 is SGHDT, CDR2 YYEEEE, per germline. The CDR3 spans 16 residues. V lost 3 bases, J lost 10 bases, and 12 bases stayed unmatched.